One sample yielded the 17 T cell receptor beta chains listed below, sequenced in a study of T cell responses to AZD1222 COVID-19 vaccine. This table comes from immunoSEQ multiplex PCR, and its TCRdb copy is limited to in-frame clones, with some not included. There are 150,000 to 200,000 clones in the sample; 80% to 90% occur only once, and approximately 0.5% lies in the top ten. The sequenced sample was peripheral blood, obtained on day 0 of AZD1222 vaccination. Source of these receptors: an adult in good health.

About this clone itself: Its ends do not fully match the called genes, so a read error is possible. The genes are TRBV13 and TRBJ1-6, with 9 bases fitting TRBD1. The length of the CDR3 is 15 residues. CDR1 and CDR2 from the germline V gene are PRHDT and FYEKMQ (reference sequence). The DNA for the CDR3 is TGTGCCAGCAGCCTAGGGGACAGGGATAATTCACCCCTCCACTTT. It codes for CASSLGDRDNSPLHF.

V usage is TRBV19 and J usage is TRBJ1-4; the D is unclear. Trimming stripped 2 bases from V and 0 bases from J, with 7 bases between. This CDR3 region has 15 residues. Germline V lookup: CDR1 LNHDA, CDR2 SQIVND (reference sequence). The CDR3 DNA follows: TGTGCCAGTAGTATAACACTGACAACTAATGAAAAACTGTTTTTT. This sequence encodes CASSITLTTNEKLFF.

The chain joins TRBV27 to TRBJ2-1, with 7 bases aligning to TRBD2. CDR1 is MNHEY and CDR2 is SMNVEV in the germline V gene (reference sequence). The CDR3 consists of 15 residues. The V gene end was trimmed by 5 bases and the J gene end by 2 bases; junction bases not matched to a gene: 6. The CDR3 DNA is TGTGCCAGCAGTCGTTCTAGCGGCCCCTACAATGAGCAGTTCTTC. Translated, it gives CASSRSSGPYNEQFF.

This sequence joins TRBV19 and TRBJ2-3; D might be TRBD2 (5 bases). CDR1 and CDR2 (germline): LNHDA, SQIVND (reference sequence). The CDR3 contains 13 residues. Trimming took off 6 bases at V and 5 bases at J, with 12 bases between the two ends. CDR3 sequence reads: CASSRREGDTQYF. In DNA, the CDR3 is TGTGCCAGTAGCAGACGGGAAGGAGATACGCAGTATTTT.

The gene calls are TRBV28 and TRBJ2-7; 8 bases fit TRBD1. The CDR3 runs to 15 residues. Germline CDR1 is MDHEN and CDR2 is SYDVKM. J was trimmed by 2 bases and V by 8 bases; bases with no gene match: 11. The CDR3 here is CASRWAGGAAYEQYF. CDR3 nucleotides: TGTGCCAGCCGGTGGGCAGGGGGCGCCGCCTACGAGCAGTACTTC.

This clone was detected only once. The V gene is TRBV3-1 (or the pseudogene TRBV3-2), the J gene TRBJ2-1; D may be TRBD2 (7 bases). Germline CDR1 and CDR2: LGHDT and YNNKEL (reference sequence). V gave up 7 bases and J gave up 4 bases, with 17 bases separating them. This CDR3 region has 15 residues. DNA of the CDR3: TGTGCCAGCACCGAAGGGGGAGGGGATTACAATGAGCAGTTCTTC. Translating it yields CASTEGGGDYNEQFF.

The V and J genes are TRBV3-1 (or the pseudogene TRBV3-2) and TRBJ2-7; no definite D call. Germline V gene lookup returns CDR1 LGHDT and CDR2 YNNKEL (reference sequence). The V and J ends lost 3 bases and 5 bases respectively, with 5 bases between them. CDR3 length: 11 amino acids. CDR3 sequence (DNA): TGTGCCAGCAGCCATCCCCACGAGCAGTACTTC. Residues: CASSHPHEQYF.

The V and J genes are TRBV6-2 or TRBV6-3 and TRBJ2-7; the match to TRBD1 covers 7 bases. The CDR3 runs 18 residues. The germline V gene encodes CDR1 MNHEY and CDR2 SVGEGT. V lost 0 bases to trimming and J lost 2 bases; unmatched junction nucleotides: 13. The CDR3 loop is CASSYSLPSGGKAYEQYF. In DNA form, the CDR3 reads TGTGCCAGCAGTTACTCCCTTCCATCAGGGGGAAAAGCCTACGAGCAGTACTTC.

The chain combines TRBV10-3 with TRBJ2-2, with a possible D match to TRBD2 (6 bases). Germline loops: CDR1 ENHRY, CDR2 SYGVKD. CDR3 length equals 15 residues. V was shortened by 4 bases and J by 2 bases, with 11 bases between the two germline ends. The CDR3 sequence: CAISAASANTGELFF. The CDR3 DNA is TGTGCCATCAGTGCGGCTAGCGCCAACACCGGGGAGCTGTTTTTT.

This rearrangement joins TRBV6-4 to TRBJ1-2, with 8 nucleotides matching TRBD1. Germline values: CDR1 MRHNA, CDR2 SNTAGT. Germline trimming cut 3 bases from V and 7 bases from J; bases unmatched to any gene: 7. The CDR3 is made up of 14 amino acids. The CDR3 region has the DNA TGTGCCAGCAGTGAGGACAGGGCCGCTGGTGGCTACACCTTC. This sequence encodes CASSEDRAAGGYTF.

V and J are TRBV4-3 and TRBJ1-2; TRBD1 is a possible D gene (5 bases). V lost 2 bases and J 7 bases, leaving 14 bases between the germline ends. Germline CDR1 reads LGHNA; CDR2 reads YSLEER. This CDR3 has 14 residues. CDR3 sequence reads: CASSQTAGRSGYTF. In DNA form, the CDR3 reads TGCGCCAGCAGCCAAACCGCGGGGCGCAGTGGCTACACCTTC.

The chain is built from TRBV27 and TRBJ2-7, with TRBD1 identical over 10 bases. The junction had 6 bases not matched to a gene; V was cut back by 3 bases and J by 4 bases. There are 15 residues in the CDR3. CDR1 is MNHEY and CDR2 is SMNVEV in the germline V gene (reference sequence). CDR3 loop: CASSFDRGPEYEQYF. The CDR3 bases are TGTGCCAGCAGTTTTGACAGGGGGCCTGAGTACGAGCAGTACTTC.

This clone showed up just a few times. This chain joins TRBV7-3 and TRBJ1-1; D call uncertain. The CDR3 is made up of 15 amino acids. Trimming cost V 2 bases and J 1 base, with 11 bases left between them. Per the germline V gene, CDR1 is SGHTA and CDR2 is FQGTGA. CDR3: CASSLSPIPNTEAFF. In nucleotides, the CDR3 is TGTGCCAGCAGCTTATCGCCGATTCCGAACACTGAAGCTTTCTTT. Full variable domain (missing parts from reference TRBV7-3 and TRBJ1-1): GAGVSQTPSNKVTEKGKYVELRCDPISGHTALYWYRQSLGQGPEFLIYFQGTGAADDSGLPNDRFFAVRPEGSVSTLKIQRTERGDSAVYLCASSLSPIPNTEAFFGQGTRLTVV.

The V call is TRBV29-1, the J call TRBJ2-1; the D gene is possibly TRBD1 (5 bases). The germline CDR1 and CDR2 sequences are SQVTM and ANQGSEA. V was trimmed by 7 bases and J by 4 bases, leaving 11 bases between them. CDR3 length: 12 residues. The DNA for the CDR3 is TGCAGCGCCGTAAGACAGTACAATGAGCAGTTCTTC. It translates to CSAVRQYNEQFF.

J is TRBJ1-5 and V is TRBV5-1; TRBD1 matches at 9 bases. Germline CDR1 SGHRS, CDR2 YFSETQ. The CDR3 loop spans 15 amino acids. V trimming: 4 bases; J trimming: 1 base; junction bases outside the gene matches: 3. In DNA, the CDR3 is TGCGCCAGCAGCGTAGGACAGGGGAGCAATCAGCCCCAGCATTTT. The encoded protein is CASSVGQGSNQPQHF.

The chain recombines TRBV18 with TRBJ2-3; D is perhaps TRBD1 (5 bases). Trimming took 1 base from V and 7 from J, leaving 9 bases between them. The CDR3 sequence is 13 residues long. Looked up from germline, CDR1 is KGHSH and CDR2 is LQKENI. CDR3: CASSPLRGNTQYF. The CDR3 nucleotides read TGTGCCAGCTCACCACTAAGGGGAAATACGCAGTATTTT.

This clone was seen once. The V and J genes are TRBV19 and TRBJ2-3, with D uncertain. The length of the CDR3 is 12 residues. V was shortened by 2 bases and J by 2 bases, with 2 bases between the two germline ends. Germline V lookup: CDR1 LNHDA, CDR2 SQIVND (reference sequence). CDR3 in DNA: TGTGCCAGTAGTATACACACAGATACGCAGTATTTT. Its protein is CASSIHTDTQYF.